The clone carrying this TCR beta chain was recorded at least ten times. The antigen remains unidentified. These data are taken from a study of early T cells in non-severe SARS-CoV-2 infection. About the study: The study sequenced bulk RNA from unsorted whole blood, with chains unpaired. Regarding the study as a whole: VDJdb-based matching was biased toward anti-spike CD8 responses and missed private and CD4 specificities.

Tagging with unique molecular identifiers was applied to individual cDNA molecules. MiXCR, applied by TCRdb to the 5' RACE reads, yields one record per CDR3 protein. The sample records roughly 90,000 distinct CDR3 sequences, about 14% being singletons. CDR1 is MNHEY, CDR2 SMNVEV, per germline (reference sequence). After removal of 1 base from V and 3 bases from J, the junction contained 1 base not matched to a gene. The CDR3 runs to 14 residues. The rearrangement uses TRBV27 and TRBJ1-2, with 8 nucleotides matching TRBD1. The source material was whole blood. The source of this sequence is an adult who was a healthcare worker with PCR-confirmed SARS-CoV-2 infection or an uninfected control (not recorded which). This chain's CDR3 is CASSLYRGDYGYTF. The CDR3 DNA sequence: TGTGCCAGCAGTTTATACAGGGGGGACTATGGCTACACCTTC.